The 8 T cell receptor beta chains reported below all come from one sample, sequenced in a study of blood T cell repertoires in COVID-19. Measured with immunoSEQ multiplex PCR; TCRdb has only the in-frame clones, and not every one. Seen here are under 300,000 clones, about 88% observed once, and the top ten hold 2% to 2.5%. The sequenced sample was peripheral blood. These receptors all come from a woman in her thirties or forties who had recovered from COVID-19.

The chain recombines TRBV5-6 with TRBJ2-5, with a weak D call TRBD1 (5 bases). The germline gives CDR1 SGHDT, CDR2 YYEEEE. V shed 1 base and J shed 4 bases, with 11 bases lying between them. This CDR3 is 14 amino acids long. CDR3 protein: CASSLLGPGETQYF. The CDR3 DNA is TGTGCCAGCAGCTTGCTGGGGCCCGGAGAGACCCAGTACTTC.

Comments on this clone: Sequence at one end of the junction differs from germline and may be a read error. The V call is TRBV7-7, the J call TRBJ2-3, with D possibly TRBD1 on 5 matching bases. This CDR3 region has 16 residues. Germline V gives CDR1 SSHAT, CDR2 FNYEAQ (reference sequence). Written as DNA, the CDR3 is TGTGCTAGCAGCTTAGGGGTAAACCCGACACATGATACGCAGTATTTT. This sequence encodes CASSLGVNPTHDTQYF.

The CDR3 loop is CASTLAGGNEQFF. The CDR3 DNA sequence: TGTGCCAGCACGCTAGCGGGGGGTAATGAGCAGTTCTTC. J is TRBJ2-1 and V is TRBV12-3 or TRBV12-4; 11 positions agree with TRBD2. The length of the CDR3 is 13 residues. The junction had 3 bases not matched to a gene; V was cut back by 7 bases and J by 7 bases.

The chain has TRBV18 and TRBJ1-4; no firm D call. Germline CDR1 reads KGHSH; CDR2 reads LQKENI. V gave up 3 bases and J gave up 1 base, with 15 bases separating them. CDR3 size: 17 residues. The CDR3 DNA reads TGTGCCAGCTCACCTCCAACCACGGGAGGAACTAATGAAAAACTGTTTTTT. Encoded protein: CASSPPTTGGTNEKLFF.

The chain carries TRBV11-2 and TRBJ2-1, with 13 bases lining up with TRBD2. This CDR3 has 15 amino acids. Trimming at V came to 4 bases and at J to 8 bases, leaving 5 bases not matched to a gene. Germline loops: CDR1 SGHAT, CDR2 FQNNGV. CDR3 coding DNA: TGTGCCAGCAGCTCGACTAGCGGGGGGAAAGATGAGCAGTTCTTC. This codes for CASSSTSGGKDEQFF. Based on the CDR3 plus reference TRBV11-2 and TRBJ2-1, the full variable domain is EAGVAQSPRYKIIEKRQSVAFWCNPISGHATLYWYQQILGQGPKLLIQFQNNGVVDDSQLPKDRFSAERLKGVDSTLKIQPAKLEDSAVYLCASSSTSGGKDEQFFGPGTRLTVL.

This chain joins TRBV18 and TRBJ1-3, with 7 bases fitting TRBD1. Germline CDR1 reads KGHSH; CDR2 reads LQKENI. This CDR3 contains 17 residues. V gave up 4 bases and J gave up 0 bases; unmatched junction bases: 9. CDR3 DNA: TGTGCCAGCTCACTATGGGACAGCTACCTCTCTGGAAACACCATATATTTT. It yields the protein CASSLWDSYLSGNTIYF.

The chain links TRBV4-3 to TRBJ2-3, with 12 bases matching TRBD2. Trimming removed 0 bases from V and 6 bases from J; junction bases left unmatched: 10. From germline, CDR1 is LGHNA and CDR2 YSLEER. This CDR3 is 18 amino acids long. The CDR3 reads CASSQDLARLAGADTQYF. The DNA of the CDR3 is TGCGCCAGCAGCCAAGATTTGGCCAGACTAGCGGGAGCTGATACGCAGTATTTT.

This rearrangement joins TRBV5-1 to TRBJ2-6; 8 bases line up with TRBD2. CDR3 length: 17 amino acids. J gave up 3 bases and V 4 bases, and 9 bases lay outside the gene matches. Germline lookup yields CDR1 SGHRS and CDR2 YFSETQ. This CDR3 reads CASSPGTRSSGANVLTF. Written as DNA, the CDR3 is TGCGCCAGCAGCCCCGGGACTAGATCAAGTGGGGCCAACGTCCTGACTTTC. The variable domain in full, with the rest retrieved from reference TRBV5-1 and TRBJ2-6, is KAGVTQTPRYLIKTRGQQVTLSCSPISGHRSVSWYQQTPGQGLQFLFEYFSETQRNKGNFPGRFSGRQFSNSRSEMNVSTLELGDSALYLCASSPGTRSSGANVLTFGAGSRLTVL.